This T cell receptor beta chain was captured in a study of shared T cell receptors in the human thymus. Sequenced by immunoSEQ multiplex PCR; TCRdb stores in-frame clones only, minus some. This sample has hundreds of thousands of clones; approximately 85% occur once, and the top ten carry more than 0.008%. The V and J ends lost 5 bases and 4 bases, in that order; junction bases with no gene match: 11. Germline V gives CDR1 SGHVS, CDR2 FNYEAQ. The CDR3 extends over 16 amino acids. The same sample was also studied in work on human thymus T cells. Per that study: Corrective cardiac surgery supplied the resected thymus tissue. Both thymic and peripheral blood repertoires showed apparently biased V and J usage.

The chain joins TRBV7-6 to TRBJ2-1, with 7 positions matching TRBD1. The TCR originated in a girl under three years old with a congenital heart defect. Sequencing was performed on thymocytes. The CDR3 region is CASSRQGGAVYNEQFF. Here the CDR3 DNA reads TGTGCCAGCAGCCGCCAAGGGGGCGCGGTGTACAATGAGCAGTTCTTC.